This passage covers 10 T cell receptor beta chains from one sample sequenced in a study of breast tumors, draining lymph nodes, adjacent tissues. The lymph nodes were axillary draining lymph nodes from breast cancer patients. TCRdb processed the multiplex PCR reads anew with MiXCR; each CDR3 protein has one entry. The sample holds 200,000 or so distinct CDR3 sequences, approximately 33% seen once. The specimen sequenced was axillary lymph node tissue. These TCRs come from a female donor with breast cancer. Some clones in this sample may be carry-over from other donors' samples.

This clonotype was seen more than once but under ten times. A much more abundant neighbour one base away suggests this may be a read error. The rearrangement links TRBV10-3 to TRBJ2-5; TRBD2 is a possible D gene (5 bases). The CDR3 sequence is 13 residues long. Germline V lookup: CDR1 ENHRY, CDR2 SYGVKD. The CDR3 sequence is CAITGQHGETQCF. DNA of the CDR3: TGTGCCATCACGGGCCAGCACGGGGAGACCCAGTGCTTC.

The V and J genes are TRBV7-9 and TRBJ1-3; possibly TRBD1 for D (6 bases). In germline, CDR1 is SEHNR, CDR2 FQNEAQ (reference sequence). The CDR3 sequence is 16 residues long. Deletions cut 4 bases from V and 3 bases from J, with 16 bases between. The CDR3 DNA reads as TGTGCCAGCAGCTCCTCGGGGGGGGCAGTTGGAAACACCATATATTTT. Translation gives CASSSSGGAVGNTIYF.

In this sample, this clonotype turned up many times. The rearrangement links TRBV19 to TRBJ1-2, with 7 bases aligning to TRBD1. The CDR3 is 15 amino acids. The V and J ends lost 7 bases and 2 bases, in that order; junction bases with no gene match: 10. In germline, CDR1 is LNHDA, CDR2 SQIVND (reference sequence). CDR3: CASMRRQGANYGYTF. CDR3 DNA: TGTGCCAGTATGCGACGACAGGGAGCCAACTATGGCTACACCTTC.

This clonotype has just a few counts. The junction does not match germline at one end; this may be a read error. The DNA of the CDR3 is TGCGCCAGCAGTGATTTCGGGAGGGACACTAGCACAGATACGCAGTATTTT. Translated, it gives CASSDFGRDTSTDTQYF. The chain couples TRBV6-5 to TRBJ2-3; 8 nucleotides match TRBD2. Per the germline V gene, CDR1 is MNHEY and CDR2 is SVGAGI. The CDR3 consists of 17 residues.

This sequence joins TRBV28 and TRBJ2-2; perhaps D is TRBD1 or TRBD2 (5 bases each). This CDR3 is 16 amino acids long. Deletions cut 5 bases from V and 5 bases from J, with 18 bases between. From germline, CDR1 is MDHEN and CDR2 SYDVKM. CDR3 sequence reads: CASSPIPGTPTGELFF. CDR3 nucleotide sequence: TGTGCCAGCAGTCCCATACCCGGGACCCCAACCGGGGAGCTGTTTTTT.

In its sample, this clonotype was seen many times. The DNA for the CDR3 is TGCAGCGTCTGGGGGTCGCCAGATCGCACAGATACGCAGTATTTT. Translated, it gives CSVWGSPDRTDTQYF. The chain uses TRBV29-1 and TRBJ2-3; D assignment may be TRBD1 or TRBD2 (5 bases each). Germline V gene data show CDR1 as SQVTM and CDR2 as ANQGSEA. V was cut by 6 bases and J by 1 base, with 17 bases left in between. The CDR3 is 15 amino acids.

This clonotype was detected ten times or more. The rearrangement joins TRBV2 to TRBJ2-3, with 7 bases lining up with TRBD1. V shed 3 bases, J shed 1 base, and the junction held 4 bases outside the gene matches. The CDR3 loop spans 15 amino acids. CDR1 is SNHLY, CDR2 FYNNEI, per germline. The CDR3 DNA sequence: TGTGCCAGCAGTGAGGGACAGTGGGGCACAGATACGCAGTATTTT. Translated, it gives CASSEGQWGTDTQYF.

This chain joins TRBV5-4 and TRBJ1-2; a possible D gene is TRBD1 (5 bases). V lost 4 bases and J lost 2, with 21 bases in between. This CDR3 spans 17 amino acids. Germline-derived CDR1 and CDR2 are SGHNT and YYREEE (reference sequence). The CDR3 loop is CASSPPTASFVNYGYTF. DNA of the CDR3: TGTGCCAGCAGCCCGCCGACAGCATCCTTTGTAAACTATGGCTACACCTTC.

This clonotype was found many times. The chain is built from TRBV6-4 and TRBJ1-2; D perhaps matches TRBD1 (5 bases). Trimming took 6 bases from V and 4 from J, leaving 15 bases between them. CDR1 is MRHNA, CDR2 SNTAGT, per germline. This CDR3 region has 14 residues. Here the CDR3 reads CASSPSGAGYGYTF. In DNA form, the CDR3 reads TGTGCCAGCAGCCCGAGTGGGGCCGGCTATGGCTACACCTTC.

This clonotype was seen ten or more times. The rearrangement uses TRBV11-2 and TRBJ2-3, with 10 bases lining up with TRBD2. The germline V gene has CDR1 SGHAT and CDR2 FQNNGV. The CDR3 is 16 amino acids. The V gene end was trimmed by 5 bases and the J gene end by 2 bases; junction bases not matched to a gene: 7. The CDR3 sequence: CASSLIAGGNTDTQYF. CDR3 in DNA: TGTGCCAGCAGCCTGATAGCGGGAGGTAACACAGATACGCAGTATTTT.